The 25 T cell receptor beta chains in this list originate from one sample, sequenced in a study of blood T cells in healthy people across ages. The authors ran a second PCR of about 6 to 12 cycles using a sample-barcoded 5' primer and a J-beta primer mix. MiXCR was run by TCRdb on the 5' RACE reads, yielding one entry per CDR3 protein. The sample has approximately 580,000 distinct CDR3 sequences; nearly 25% are singletons. Another study also made use of these data, one on T cells of mothers and their children.

Sequencing used blood. The receptors shown here come from a boy aged 10-17 years in good health.

This clonotype was observed at least ten times. The genes are TRBV5-1 and TRBJ2-7; 16 bases are shared with TRBD2. CDR1 is SGHRS, CDR2 YFSETQ, per germline. V lost 4 bases and J lost 7; bases outside the gene matches: 2. The CDR3 runs to 14 residues. The CDR3 is CASSEGLAGGEQYF. Here the CDR3 DNA reads TGCGCCAGCAGCGAGGGACTAGCGGGAGGGGAGCAGTACTTC.

V usage is TRBV20-1 and J usage is TRBJ2-5; TRBD1 matches 8 bases. The CDR3 totals 14 residues. Looked up from germline, CDR1 is DFQATT and CDR2 is SNEGSKA (reference sequence). V lost 7 bases to trimming and J lost 11 bases; unmatched junction nucleotides: 18. The CDR3 is CSVKDRVTFREQYF. The CDR3 nucleotides are TGCAGTGTCAAGGACAGGGTGACCTTTAGGGAGCAGTACTTC.

This clonotype was found many times. The V call is TRBV6-5, the J call TRBJ1-4; maybe TRBD1 (5 bases). CDR1 MNHEY and CDR2 SVGAGI come from the germline V gene. Trimming pared 0 bases from V and 0 bases from J, leaving 11 bases between. The length of the CDR3 is 17 residues. This chain's CDR3 is CASSYSGRAATNEKLFF. CDR3 nucleotides: TGTGCCAGCAGTTACTCCGGCAGGGCCGCAACTAATGAAAAACTGTTTTTT.

V and J are TRBV28 and TRBJ2-1, with D perhaps matching TRBD2 (7 bases). The V end was cut by 3 bases, the J end by 0 bases, with 15 bases between. The CDR3 is 17 amino acids. CDR1 is MDHEN, CDR2 SYDVKM, per germline. This CDR3 reads CASSFMGGGHSYNEQFF. The CDR3 DNA sequence: TGTGCCAGCAGTTTTATGGGCGGGGGACACTCCTACAATGAGCAGTTCTTC.

The chain couples TRBV4-3 to TRBJ1-2, with D hard to call. CDR3 length: 15 residues. Trimming cost V 4 bases and J 8 bases, with 20 bases left between them. Germline-derived CDR1 and CDR2 are LGHNA and YSLEER. The CDR3 loop is CASSLFWDNPGGYTF. In DNA form, the CDR3 reads TGCGCCAGCAGCCTTTTTTGGGATAACCCGGGCGGCTACACCTTC.

This clonotype was detected a few times. The conserved closing phenylalanine or tryptophan is absent in this CDR3, likely reflecting a read error. The V and J genes are TRBV6-2 or TRBV6-3 and TRBJ2-7, with 13 nucleotides matching TRBD2. Germline CDR1 reads MNHEY; CDR2 reads SVGEGT. CDR3 size: 15 residues. Unmatched junction bases numbered 0, after V lost 0 bases and J lost 4 bases. CDR3 amino acids: CASSYSTSGGYEQYL. The CDR3, as DNA: TGTGCCAGCAGTTACTCGACTAGCGGGGGGTACGAGCAGTACCTC.

This clonotype was counted at least ten times. V usage is TRBV4-1 and J usage is TRBJ2-7; no clear D gene. The V end was cut by 0 bases, the J end by 4 bases, with 10 bases between. Germline-derived CDR1 and CDR2 are MGHRA and YSYEKL. The CDR3 length is 14 residues. The CDR3 DNA reads TGCGCCAGCAGCCAAGATCGGTCTACTTACGAGCAGTACTTC. It encodes CASSQDRSTYEQYF.

In this sample, this clonotype turned up a few times. The junction shows a germline mismatch at one end, possibly a read error. The V gene is TRBV7-9, the J gene TRBJ1-2; 9 bases are a match to TRBD1. The CDR3 length is 16 residues. The germline CDR1 and CDR2 sequences are SEHNR and FQNEAQ (reference sequence). CDR3 region: CVSTREGQGARGGYTF. In DNA, the CDR3 is TGTGTCAGCACTAGGGAGGGACAGGGCGCGAGAGGAGGCTACACCTTC.

The chain joins TRBV6-5 to TRBJ2-3; weak D call: TRBD1 (6 bases). Germline V lookup: CDR1 MNHEY, CDR2 SVGAGI. The V gene lost 7 bases and the J gene lost 8 bases, with 16 bases spanning the gap. The CDR3 covers 13 residues. CDR3 amino acids: CASTNSGARTQYF. Here the CDR3 DNA reads TGTGCCAGCACGAATTCAGGGGCGCGTACGCAGTATTTT.

V usage is TRBV20-1 and J usage is TRBJ1-4; D possibly corresponds to TRBD1 (6 bases). CDR1 and CDR2 from the germline V gene are DFQATT and SNEGSKA (reference sequence). This CDR3 contains 13 residues. CDR3 nucleotide sequence: TGCAGGCTTTCCCGGGGGCAGGATGAAAAACTGTTTTTT. Translating it yields CRLSRGQDEKLFF.

A few counts support this clonotype. This chain connects TRBV21-1 to TRBJ2-5; the table's TRBD2 call for D was not verified on the DNA. TRBV21-1 is shown as a pseudogene. The CDR3 is made up of 15 amino acids. The CDR3, as DNA: TGTGCCAGTCCAACTAGCGGGAGATTCCACGAGACCCAGTACTTC. Translated: CASPTSGRFHETQYF.

This chain uses TRBV6-6 with TRBJ2-7, with 11 bases lining up with TRBD1. The CDR3 extends over 15 amino acids. Germline assignment: CDR1 MNHNY and CDR2 SVGAGI (reference sequence). After removal of 2 bases from V and 4 bases from J, the junction contained 4 bases not matched to a gene. The CDR3 here is CASSYGDRGLYEQYF. CDR3 DNA sequence: TGTGCCAGCAGTTACGGGGACAGGGGGTTGTACGAGCAGTACTTC.

J is TRBJ2-5 and V is TRBV25-1, with D hard to call. The J call may not be correct, given that the DNA end is closer to TRBJ2-7. CDR3 length equals 14 residues. From germline, CDR1 is MGHDK and CDR2 SYGVNS. The CDR3 sequence is CASRPGGFYYEQYF. Here the CDR3 DNA reads TGTGCCAGTCGGCCAGGCGGATTTTACTACGAGCAGTACTTC.

This rearrangement joins TRBV15 to TRBJ2-1; the D call may be TRBD1 or TRBD2 (5 bases each). There are 13 residues in the CDR3. Germline V gene sequence: CDR1 LNHNV, CDR2 YYDKDF (reference sequence). V was shortened by 8 bases and J by 8 bases, with 16 bases between the two germline ends. Here the CDR3 reads CATPRDHDYEQFF. In DNA, the CDR3 is TGTGCCACCCCACGGGACCATGACTATGAGCAGTTCTTC.

In its sample, this clonotype was seen a few times. The chain is built from TRBV24-1 and TRBJ1-4; D remains unclear. The V gene's germline CDR1 is KGHDR and CDR2 SFDVKD. The V end lost 7 bases, the J end lost 7 bases, and 3 bases lay between the germline ends. The CDR3 totals 10 residues. The CDR3 sequence: CATRAEKLFF. DNA of the CDR3: TGTGCCACCAGGGCTGAAAAACTGTTTTTT.

This chain connects TRBV6-5 to TRBJ1-5; D perhaps matches TRBD1 (6 bases). Trimming cost V 7 bases and J 5 bases, with 12 bases left between them. Germline V gene lookup returns CDR1 MNHEY and CDR2 SVGAGI. This CDR3 comprises 13 residues. DNA of the CDR3: TGTGCCAGCACTGACAGGAGAGATCAGCCCCAGCATTTT. It is translated as CASTDRRDQPQHF.

This clonotype was detected only a few times. The chain combines TRBV3-1 with TRBJ2-5; 9 bases map to TRBD1. The closer fit of TRBJ2-7 to the DNA end suggests the J call may be wrong. Germline V gene data show CDR1 as LGHDT and CDR2 as YNNKEL (reference sequence). The CDR3 loop spans 17 amino acids. CDR3 loop: CASSQEVRGQGTYEQYF. CDR3 DNA sequence: TGTGCCAGCAGCCAAGAAGTCAGGGGACAGGGAACCTACGAGCAGTACTTC.

The chain has TRBV14 and TRBJ1-1, with D tentatively TRBD1 (6 bases). This CDR3 is built from 12 residues. Trimming shortened V by 4 bases and J by 8 bases, and 11 bases separated the two germline ends. Germline CDR1 reads SGHDN; CDR2 reads FVKESK. The CDR3 DNA follows: TGTGCCAGCAGCCTTACAGGGATAGAAGCTTTCTTT. Its protein product is CASSLTGIEAFF.

The J gene is TRBJ2-5, the V gene TRBV12-3 or TRBV12-4; no clear D gene. The CDR3 consists of 15 residues. The germline V and J ends were trimmed by 1 base and 1 base, with 10 bases remaining between them. CDR3: CASSLGRTTQETQYF. DNA of the CDR3: TGTGCCAGCAGTTTAGGCAGGACGACCCAAGAGACCCAGTACTTC.

The chain carries TRBV7-8 and TRBJ2-2; D is undetermined. The V end was cut by 1 base, the J end by 6 bases, with 9 bases between. Per the germline V gene, CDR1 is SGHVS and CDR2 is FQNEAQ. The CDR3 spans 14 residues. The CDR3 sequence: CASSLEGISGELFF. Written as DNA, the CDR3 is TGTGCCAGCAGCTTAGAAGGAATATCCGGGGAGCTGTTTTTT.

The rearrangement links TRBV6-2 or TRBV6-3 to TRBJ1-5; D is uncertain. CDR3 size: 15 residues. V lost 2 bases and J lost 3, with 11 bases in between. Germline CDR1 reads MNHEY; CDR2 reads SVGEGT. Here the CDR3 reads CASSYGREANQPQHF. For the CDR3, the DNA is TGTGCCAGCAGTTACGGCAGAGAGGCCAATCAGCCCCAGCATTTT.

This clonotype has a handful of counts. The gene calls are TRBV7-2 and TRBJ2-5; TRBD2 aligns across 7 bases. The end of the DNA aligns better with TRBJ2-7, so the J call may be wrong. Germline values: CDR1 SGHTA, CDR2 FQGNSA. The CDR3 runs 19 residues. The CDR3 is CASSSAWGGTDWNSYEQYF. CDR3 DNA sequence: TGTGCCAGCAGCTCCGCCTGGGGGGGAACCGACTGGAACTCCTACGAGCAGTACTTC.

V gene TRBV27 combines with J gene TRBJ1-1, with 8 positions matching TRBD1. V lost 0 bases and J lost 8; bases outside the gene matches: 11. The CDR3 is made up of 16 amino acids. The germline gives CDR1 MNHEY, CDR2 SMNVEV (reference sequence). CDR3 protein: CASSLSSGGLFREAFF. The CDR3 nucleotides are TGTGCCAGCAGTTTATCCTCAGGGGGCCTCTTTCGGGAAGCTTTCTTT.

This clonotype was recorded many times. The chain joins TRBV4-3 to TRBJ2-7; 10 positions match TRBD2. The CDR3 sequence is 16 residues long. Looked up from germline, CDR1 is LGHNA and CDR2 is YSLEER. V trimming: 0 bases; J trimming: 7 bases; junction bases outside the gene matches: 9. The CDR3 is CASSQDTAGGPREQYF. DNA of the CDR3: TGCGCCAGCAGCCAAGATACAGCGGGAGGGCCAAGGGAGCAGTACTTC.

This clonotype appeared a few times. The chain combines TRBV2 with TRBJ2-5; 8 positions agree with TRBD2. CDR3 length equals 16 residues. With V trimmed by 6 bases and J by 2 bases, 11 bases remained unmatched. The germline gives CDR1 SNHLY, CDR2 FYNNEI. The CDR3 loop is CASSGPASGLQETQYF. CDR3 sequence (DNA): TGTGCCAGCAGCGGACCGGCTAGCGGGCTGCAAGAGACCCAGTACTTC.